These T cell receptor beta chains were read from a single sample in a study of blood T cell repertoires in COVID-19. Here immunoSEQ multiplex PCR was the method, and the copy in TCRdb shows in-frame clones only, minus some. Of under 110,000 clones listed, 60% to 85% are singletons. The sequenced material came from peripheral blood. Receptors originate from a man older than 75 with COVID-19, enrolled during active disease. Both conserved end residues are part of each CDR3. A D gene is named only where the DNA matches it firmly. The size entry is marked missing in some rows and otherwise reads once, few, many or a size class.

clone_size j_call d_call v_call cdr3_aa cdr3_nt
. TRBJ2-1 TRBD2 TRBV11-2 CASSLDTRTSGKYNEQFF TGTGCCAGCAGCTTAGATACCCGGACTAGCGGAAAGTACAATGAGCAGTTCTTC
. TRBJ1-2 . TRBV19 CASSMIQGPPYYGYTF TGTGCCAGTAGTATGATCCAGGGGCCACCTTACTATGGCTACACCTTC
. TRBJ2-1 TRBD1 TRBV28 CASIRPGGYNEQFF TGTGCCAGCATCCGGCCAGGGGGCTACAATGAGCAGTTCTTC
. TRBJ2-7 TRBD2 TRBV6-2/TRBV6-3 CASSPTGTSGTLYEQYF TGTGCCAGCAGCCCTACCGGGACTAGCGGGACTCTCTACGAGCAGTACTTC
once TRBJ2-7 TRBD2 TRBV7-2 CASSKLAGVDEQYF TGTGCCAGCAGCAAACTAGCGGGAGTCGACGAGCAGTACTTC
few TRBJ1-1 TRBD1 TRBV5-1 CASSPDSTGVLVAEAFF TGCGCCAGCAGCCCGGACTCGACAGGGGTTCTCGTCGCTGAAGCTTTCTTT
. TRBJ2-7 TRBD2 TRBV5-3 CARSWEWAGGPYEQYF TGTGCCAGAAGCTGGGAGTGGGCGGGAGGGCCCTACGAGCAGTACTTC
many TRBJ2-7 . TRBV27 CASSLRYSSEQYF TGTGCCAGCAGTTTACGGTATTCGAGCGAGCAGTACTTC
. TRBJ1-1 TRBD1 TRBV5-1 CASRQTGDEAFF TGCGCCAGCAGACAGACAGGGGATGAAGCTTTCTTT
. TRBJ2-7 TRBD1 TRBV7-9 CASSFGTDQTYEQYF TGTGCCAGCAGCTTCGGGACAGATCAAACCTACGAGCAGTACTTC
once TRBJ1-3 TRBD1 TRBV19 CASKRGQGIGNTIYF TGTGCCAGTAAACGGGGACAGGGGATAGGAAACACCATATATTTT
. TRBJ2-7 . TRBV11-2 CASSLGTTYEQYF TGTGCCAGCAGCTTAGGGACTACATACGAGCAGTACTTC
. TRBJ2-1 TRBD2 TRBV29-1 CSVDSGAGVSYNEQFF TGCAGCGTAGATTCAGGAGCGGGAGTATCCTACAATGAGCAGTTCTTC
. TRBJ2-3 . TRBV19 CASGRQFRTDTQYF TGTGCCAGTGGCAGACAGTTCCGCACAGATACGCAGTATTTT
. TRBJ2-7 . TRBV21-1 CASSERYRVVSYEQYF TGTGCCAGCAGCGAACGATACAGGGTCGTCTCCTACGAGCAGTACTTC
. TRBJ2-2 . TRBV19 CASSPVFGTTNTGELFF TGTGCCAGTAGCCCTGTTTTTGGGACAACGAACACCGGGGAGCTGTTTTTT
. TRBJ2-5 . TRBV5-8 CASISQGIRETQYF TGTGCCAGCATTTCGCAGGGGATTCGGGAGACCCAGTACTTC
. TRBJ2-1 . TRBV11-2 CASSRVHNEQFF TGTGCCAGCAGCCGAGTACACAATGAGCAGTTCTTC
once TRBJ2-7 . TRBV5-1 CASSLAGLTLGYEQYF TGCGCCAGCAGCTTGGCTGGGTTAACCCTCGGGTACGAGCAGTACTTC
. TRBJ2-7 TRBD2 TRBV29-1 CSVVSAGGFYEQYF TGCAGCGTTGTAAGTGCGGGAGGGTTCTACGAGCAGTACTTC
. TRBJ2-3 . TRBV7-9 CASSLARRLGDTQYF TGTGCCAGCAGCTTAGCGAGACGGCTCGGGGATACGCAGTATTTT
. TRBJ2-5 TRBD1 TRBV5-1 CASSSGTGQGETQYF TGCGCCAGCAGCTCCGGGACGGGACAGGGAGAGACCCAGTACTTC